This T cell receptor beta chain was observed in a study of tumor-infiltrating lymphocytes in primary liver carcinoma. For each extraction, RNA and DNA were obtained together from roughly 20-30 mg of unsorted bulk tissue. Making TCR beta cDNA involved roughly 500 ng total RNA and a constant-region primer. Employing slightly modified ARM-PCR, three nested multiplex PCR rounds were run, and these gave rise to the TCR beta libraries. A C-beta reverse primer and TRBV1-TRBV30 forward primers served in each of the first two PCR rounds, at approximately 10 cycles apiece. Via MiXCR, TCRdb re-called the multiplex PCR reads, giving one row per CDR3 protein. The sample has some 120,000 distinct CDR3 sequences, 60% to 75% seen once. Study-level points and caveats: The difference in top-250-clone fraction between tumors and blood was significant, favoring tumors (p = 0.039). Present in all five tumor regions were only about 7.5-24% of the top clones. Relative to tumor region pairs, the tumor-adjacent and tumor-blood pairs showed overlap that was lower.

The CDR3 covers 13 residues. Trimming shortened V by 6 bases and J by 8 bases, and 15 bases separated the two germline ends. From germline, CDR1 is SGHRS and CDR2 YFSETQ. This clonotype was found a few times. Antigen unknown. The origin of this receptor is a woman aged 55 to 70 with primary liver carcinoma and hepatitis B virus infection. The chain joins TRBV5-1 to TRBJ2-1; possibly TRBD2 for D (5 bases). The sequencing input was liver tumor tissue from sampling region 3. Regarding subset: tumor region T3, left-lateral pole. The CDR3 region is CASTGMVPDEQFF. CDR3 nucleotides: TGCGCCAGCACGGGAATGGTGCCTGATGAGCAGTTCTTC.